The next 22 T cell receptor beta chains were all read from a single sample in a study of OX40 agonist ivuxolimab in advanced cancers. Measured with immunoSEQ multiplex PCR; TCRdb has only the in-frame clones, and not every one. The profile shows about 40,000 clones, roughly 91% of them singletons. Sequenced here: CD4+ or CD8+ T cells sorted from blood, sampled in a trial of the OX40 agonist ivuxolimab. The receptors were sampled from an adult with an advanced solid tumor such as melanoma, head and neck, liver or kidney cancer.

The gene calls are TRBV16 and TRBJ2-7; 9 nucleotides match TRBD2. Germline trimming cut 1 base from V and 0 bases from J; bases unmatched to any gene: 4. The germline gives CDR1 KGHSY, CDR2 FQNENV. The CDR3 extends over 16 amino acids. This CDR3 is CASSQWAGGPSYEQYF. CDR3 bases: TGTGCCAGCAGCCAATGGGCGGGGGGGCCCTCCTACGAGCAGTACTTC.

This sequence joins TRBV27 and TRBJ1-1; D unresolved. V was cut by 1 base and J by 3 bases, with 9 bases left in between. This CDR3 contains 14 residues. Germline CDR1 and CDR2: MNHEY and SMNVEV (reference sequence). The DNA of the CDR3 is TGTGCCAGCAGTTTATTAGGGCTGGACACTGAAGCTTTCTTT. Residues: CASSLLGLDTEAFF.

The chain carries TRBV5-6 and TRBJ2-5; no definite D call. The V and J ends lost 5 bases and 2 bases respectively, with 13 bases between them. CDR3 length: 14 residues. Germline V lookup: CDR1 SGHDT, CDR2 YYEEEE. The CDR3 spells CASSGAYGQETQYF. The CDR3, as DNA: TGTGCCAGCAGTGGTGCGTACGGGCAAGAGACCCAGTACTTC.

This clone is a singleton in its sample. V usage is TRBV28 and J usage is TRBJ1-5; the match to TRBD1 covers 10 bases. Trimming at V came to 1 base and at J to 8 bases, leaving 8 bases not matched to a gene. CDR3 size: 16 residues. Germline V gene sequence: CDR1 MDHEN, CDR2 SYDVKM. Here the CDR3 reads CASSLFTDRGFKPQHF. The CDR3 bases are TGTGCCAGCAGTTTATTTACGGACAGGGGGTTTAAGCCCCAGCATTTT.

This clone is a singleton in its sample. The chain links TRBV5-1 to TRBJ1-1; D remains unclear. Trimming removed 7 bases at V and 1 base at J, with 17 bases between. The CDR3 covers 15 residues. Per germline, CDR1 SGHRS and CDR2 YFSETQ. The CDR3 spells CASRPTGPRNTEAFF. Written as DNA, the CDR3 is TGCGCCAGCCGTCCTACCGGGCCCCGGAACACTGAAGCTTTCTTT.

The chain links TRBV7-6 to TRBJ2-2; no definite D call. The germline V gene has CDR1 SGHVS and CDR2 FNYEAQ. V was cut by 3 bases and J by 2 bases, with 7 bases left in between. The CDR3 spans 14 residues. The CDR3 loop is CASSFYTNTGELFF. The CDR3 DNA reads TGTGCCAGCAGCTTCTACACTAACACCGGGGAGCTGTTTTTT.

The chain has TRBV29-1 and TRBJ2-1, with D perhaps matching TRBD1 or TRBD2 (7 bases each). CDR1 is SQVTM and CDR2 is ANQGSEA in the germline V gene. The CDR3 covers 17 residues. The germline V and J ends were trimmed by 5 bases and 8 bases, with 28 bases remaining between them. CDR3 DNA sequence: TGCAGCGTTCAGGGGGGCGAGGCGGGAGCAGGGTGGGATGAGCAGTTCTTC. Protein product: CSVQGGEAGAGWDEQFF.

This chain uses TRBV4-1 with TRBJ2-7, with 10 bases lining up with TRBD1. The trim removed 5 bases at V and 2 bases at J, leaving 6 bases unmatched. The germline V gene encodes CDR1 MGHRA and CDR2 YSYEKL. The CDR3 covers 15 residues. CDR3 nucleotides: TGCGCCAGCAGCTTCGACGGACAGGGGGCCTACGAGCAGTACTTC. It yields the protein CASSFDGQGAYEQYF.

CDR3 residues: CASSFTQGTNEKLFF. DNA for the CDR3: TGTGCCAGCAGTTTCACACAGGGGACTAATGAAAAACTGTTTTTT. This chain joins TRBV6-6 and TRBJ1-4; 7 bases map to TRBD1. The ends lost 4 bases at V and 2 bases at J; junction bases unmatched: 4. There are 15 residues in the CDR3. Germline CDR1 and CDR2: MNHNY and SVGAGI (reference sequence).

The chain combines TRBV6-1 with TRBJ2-7, with 9 bases identical to TRBD1. The germline gives CDR1 MNHNS, CDR2 SASEGT. The trim removed 4 bases at V and 1 base at J, leaving 5 bases unmatched. CDR3 length: 15 residues. CDR3 loop: CASSGEDRGSYEQYF. Here the CDR3 DNA reads TGTGCCAGCAGTGGAGAGGACAGGGGTTCCTACGAGCAGTACTTC.

This CDR3 reads CASSLEGREFNEQFF. CDR3 bases: TGTGCCAGCAGCTTGGAGGGCAGGGAATTTAATGAGCAGTTCTTC. The genes are TRBV5-8 and TRBJ2-1; D possibly corresponds to TRBD1 (5 bases). The CDR3 spans 15 residues. Trimming cost V 0 bases and J 7 bases, with 14 bases left between them. CDR1 is SGHTS, CDR2 YDEGEE, per germline.

The chain carries TRBV2 and TRBJ1-4; 7 bases align to TRBD1. The J segment lost 7 bases and the V segment lost 8 bases, leaving 13 bases of the junction unmatched. This CDR3 contains 15 residues. Germline assignment: CDR1 SNHLY and CDR2 FYNNEI. CDR3 DNA sequence: TGTGCCAGCGGGGACCTAGGCAGGGGGAGTGAAAAACTGTTTTTT. It translates to CASGDLGRGSEKLFF.

V usage is TRBV27 and J usage is TRBJ2-1, with 9 nucleotides matching TRBD1. The germline CDR1 and CDR2 sequences are MNHEY and SMNVEV (reference sequence). V shed 5 bases and J 6 bases; nucleotides not matched to a gene: 8. The CDR3 extends over 15 amino acids. The CDR3 loop is CASSGGQGRGNEQFF. The CDR3 DNA follows: TGTGCCAGCAGTGGGGGACAGGGACGGGGCAATGAGCAGTTCTTC.

This chain uses TRBV10-2 with TRBJ2-7; 8 nucleotides align to TRBD1. Looked up from germline, CDR1 is WSHSY and CDR2 is SAAADI. The junction had 11 bases not matched to a gene; V was cut back by 4 bases and J by 6 bases. The CDR3 has 15 residues. CDR3 protein: CASSGLDRARSEQYF. DNA of the CDR3: TGCGCCAGCAGTGGCCTGGACAGGGCTAGGTCCGAGCAGTACTTC.

The sample holds one count of this clone. The chain uses TRBV5-1 and TRBJ1-2; TRBD1 matches 7 bases. The ends lost 4 bases at V and 0 bases at J; junction bases unmatched: 9. The CDR3 loop spans 16 amino acids. Per the germline V gene, CDR1 is SGHRS and CDR2 is YFSETQ. Here the CDR3 DNA reads TGCGCCAGCAGCGCCCTCCTGGGACAGTCTAACTATGGCTACACCTTC. Protein: CASSALLGQSNYGYTF.

V gene TRBV6-6 combines with J gene TRBJ2-5; 8 bases align to TRBD2. V lost 0 bases and J lost 7; bases outside the gene matches: 10. There are 16 residues in the CDR3. Per the germline V gene, CDR1 is MNHNY and CDR2 is SVGAGI (reference sequence). The CDR3: CASSYSPGGGQGTQYF. The CDR3 DNA reads as TGTGCCAGCAGTTACTCCCCTGGCGGGGGGCAGGGGACCCAGTACTTC.

V and J are TRBV6-1 and TRBJ2-7; D is perhaps TRBD2 (5 bases). Trimming stripped 8 bases from V and 0 bases from J, with 14 bases between. CDR3 length equals 14 residues. The germline V gene has CDR1 MNHNS and CDR2 SASEGT. CDR3 nucleotide sequence: TGTGCCAGCTGGGGAAGCGGAAGCTCCTACGAGCAGTACTTC. Residues: CASWGSGSSYEQYF.

The genes are TRBV7-6 and TRBJ1-1; D not certain. This CDR3 has 14 amino acids. Per germline, CDR1 SGHVS and CDR2 FNYEAQ. The V gene lost 3 bases and the J gene lost 1 base, with 9 bases spanning the gap. The CDR3 DNA is TGTGCCAGCAGCTTCTGGGGAGAGAACACTGAAGCTTTCTTT. Amino acids: CASSFWGENTEAFF. The variable domain in full, with the rest retrieved from reference TRBV7-6 and TRBJ1-1, is GAGVSQSPRYKVTKRGQDVALRCDPISGHVSLYWYRQALGQGPEFLTYFNYEAQQDKSGLPNDRFSAERPEGSISTLTIQRTEQRDSAMYRCASSFWGENTEAFFGQGTRLTVV.

The rearrangement links TRBV2 to TRBJ2-3; 8 nucleotides match TRBD2. Germline lookup yields CDR1 SNHLY and CDR2 FYNNEI. The CDR3 covers 14 residues. Losses at the gene ends were 7 bases for V and 6 bases for J; bases not matched to a gene: 9. The CDR3 protein is CASTSGGRSDTQYF. As DNA, the CDR3 is TGTGCCAGCACGTCGGGAGGGCGGTCTGATACGCAGTATTTT.

The chain couples TRBV14 to TRBJ2-1; D perhaps matches TRBD2 (6 bases). The length of the CDR3 is 14 residues. The germline V and J ends were trimmed by 7 bases and 9 bases, with 19 bases remaining between them. Germline V lookup: CDR1 SGHDN, CDR2 FVKESK. CDR3 in DNA: TGTGCCAGCACCCCGGGAGTGCGGCGGGGTGAGCAGTTCTTC. Translated: CASTPGVRRGEQFF.

This clone has only one observation. This chain connects TRBV18 to TRBJ2-1; D is undetermined. The V end lost 2 bases, the J end lost 7 bases, and 3 bases lay between the germline ends. The CDR3 contains 11 residues. Germline V gene data show CDR1 as KGHSH and CDR2 as LQKENI. CDR3 DNA sequence: TGTGCCAGCTCACCATTAAATGAGCAGTTCTTC. This codes for CASSPLNEQFF.

This CDR3 reads CASDRTGINEQYF. The CDR3 DNA sequence: TGTGCCAGCGACCGGACAGGGATCAACGAGCAGTACTTC. This chain connects TRBV28 to TRBJ2-7, with 8 bases aligning to TRBD1. The germline CDR1 and CDR2 sequences are MDHEN and SYDVKM. The CDR3 covers 13 residues. Losses at the gene ends were 8 bases for V and 5 bases for J; bases not matched to a gene: 8.